The rows below give T cell receptor beta chains drawn from one sample of a study of blood T cells in healthy people across ages. TCRdb independently ran MiXCR on the 5' RACE reads; one entry per CDR3 protein. The sample records around 1,900,000 distinct CDR3 sequences, about two fifths being singletons. Source material: blood. Source of these receptors: a human donor in good health. Both conserved end residues are part of each CDR3.

length: 17; J: TRBJ1-2; V: TRBV4-2; CDR3: CASSQTRRPLLDYGYTF
length: 13; J: TRBJ1-2; V: TRBV9; CDR3: CASSVVRGAGYTF
length: 9; J: TRBJ2-3; V: TRBV4-1; CDR3: CASKAKQYF
length: 13; J: TRBJ2-5; V: TRBV7-7; CDR3: CASSVDRDGTQYF
length: 19; J: TRBJ2-1; V: TRBV29-1; CDR3: CSVATEESRGGRFDNEQFF
length: 14; J: TRBJ1-5; V: TRBV10-3; CDR3: CAIGTRAGGQPQHF
length: 15; J: TRBJ2-3; V: TRBV4-1; CDR3: CASRPPGLSTDTQYF
length: 13; J: TRBJ1-5; V: TRBV20-1; CDR3: CSGEVDSNQPQHF
length: 14; J: TRBJ1-6; V: TRBV12-3/TRBV12-4; CDR3: CASRETGVISPLHF
length: 14; J: TRBJ2-1; V: TRBV12-3/TRBV12-4; CDR3: CASNNPGLGDEQFF
length: 13; J: TRBJ1-1; V: TRBV4-3; CDR3: CASSQGGDSEAFF
length: 15; J: TRBJ2-2; V: TRBV2; CDR3: CASIPGLAYTGELFF
length: 17; J: TRBJ2-3; V: TRBV11-3; CDR3: CASSPRGGGAVTDTQYF
length: 15; J: TRBJ2-3; V: TRBV20-1; CDR3: CSARDQRGQVDTQYF
length: 15; J: TRBJ2-6; V: TRBV11-2; CDR3: CASSFDSTGANVLTF
length: 16; J: TRBJ1-1; V: TRBV6-1; CDR3: CASSEVRGQREPEAFF
length: 14; J: TRBJ2-1; V: TRBV20-1; CDR3: CSAWTSEAYNEQFF
length: 16; J: TRBJ1-2; V: TRBV7-2; CDR3: CASSTDPTGSNYGYTF
length: 14; J: TRBJ2-7; V: TRBV21-1; CDR3: CASSKGRETYEQYF
length: 15; J: TRBJ2-3; V: TRBV5-1; CDR3: CASAGGVGGTDTQYF
length: 13; J: TRBJ1-1; V: TRBV7-9; CDR3: CASSLDSDTEAFF
length: 13; J: TRBJ2-4; V: TRBV2; CDR3: CASSQMLENIQYF
length: 13; J: NA; V: TRBV7-2; CDR3: CASSPQTSLEQYF
length: 15; J: TRBJ1-2; V: TRBV18; CDR3: CASSTGHGTFYGYTF
length: 16; J: TRBJ2-4; V: TRBV20-1; CDR3: CSARVGADLAKNIQYF
length: 16; J: TRBJ2-1; V: TRBV20-1; CDR3: CSVGSLAGSSYNEQFF
length: 13; J: TRBJ2-2; V: TRBV30; CDR3: CAWRRGNTGELFF
length: 14; J: TRBJ2-4; V: TRBV6-1; CDR3: CASSEVGARNIQYF
length: 14; J: TRBJ1-2; V: TRBV9; CDR3: CASSVVGSTYGYTF
length: 16; J: TRBJ2-3; V: TRBV27; CDR3: CASSLWPSGGTDTQYF
length: 13; J: TRBJ1-2; V: TRBV20-1; CDR3: CSARETVTYGYTF
length: 14; J: TRBJ2-7; V: TRBV11-2; CDR3: CASGQAILPIEQYF
length: 14; J: TRBJ1-1; V: TRBV9; CDR3: CASSVEGTFSEAFF
length: 15; J: TRBJ1-5; V: TRBV6-7; CDR3: CASSYSDSSNQPQHF
length: 15; J: TRBJ2-1; V: TRBV5-1; CDR3: CASSLLADRGNEQFF
length: 11; J: TRBJ2-2; V: TRBV29-1; CDR3: CGVSDTGELFF
length: 15; J: TRBJ2-3; V: TRBV20-1; CDR3: CSAHASGGAGDTQYF
length: 16; J: TRBJ1-1; V: TRBV7-8; CDR3: CASSLEVRGLGTEAFF
length: 13; J: TRBJ2-7; V: TRBV7-9; CDR3: CASQVGTPYEQYF
length: 15; J: TRBJ2-4; V: TRBV28; CDR3: CASSLETRGKNIQYF
length: 16; J: TRBJ2-6; V: TRBV6-6; CDR3: CASSYFIRSGANVLTF
length: 14; J: TRBJ1-1; V: TRBV9; CDR3: CASSVAPMNTEAFF
length: 19; J: TRBJ2-5; V: TRBV27; CDR3: CASSSLRAERGAGGETQYF
length: 14; J: TRBJ2-3; V: TRBV20-1; CDR3: CSALGTNFTDTQYF
length: 15; J: TRBJ2-7; V: TRBV12-3/TRBV12-4; CDR3: CASSPGTASSYEQYF
length: 15; J: TRBJ2-3; V: TRBV7-3; CDR3: CASSPAAGGADTQYF
length: 15; J: TRBJ2-1; V: TRBV14; CDR3: CASSPRQNSYNEQFF
length: 14; J: TRBJ2-7; V: TRBV30; CDR3: CAWNKGQGSYEQYF
length: 15; J: TRBJ2-1; V: TRBV5-5; CDR3: CASSLGSVLDNEQFF
length: 20; J: TRBJ2-1; V: TRBV7-2; CDR3: CASSLASYRGTKLSYNEQFF
length: 16; J: TRBJ2-3; V: TRBV12-3/TRBV12-4; CDR3: CASSSRQGLGTDTQYF
length: 15; J: TRBJ2-5; V: TRBV27; CDR3: CASRPTGPFQETQYF
length: 13; J: TRBJ1-5; V: TRBV29-1; CDR3: CSARVTENQPQHF
length: 13; J: TRBJ2-5; V: TRBV20-1; CDR3: CSAGKIRQETQYF
length: 15; J: TRBJ1-1; V: TRBV20-1; CDR3: CSARDGAGMGVEAFF
length: 14; J: TRBJ2-1; V: TRBV11-2; CDR3: CASSLDSLINEQFF
length: 15; J: TRBJ1-2; V: TRBV7-9; CDR3: CASSQDGQVNYGYTF
length: 15; J: TRBJ2-5; V: TRBV5-5; CDR3: CASSFGQQGGETQYF
length: 12; J: TRBJ1-4; V: TRBV20-1; CDR3: CSTTGINEKLFF
length: 12; J: TRBJ2-3; V: TRBV20-1; CDR3: CSARVSTDTQYF